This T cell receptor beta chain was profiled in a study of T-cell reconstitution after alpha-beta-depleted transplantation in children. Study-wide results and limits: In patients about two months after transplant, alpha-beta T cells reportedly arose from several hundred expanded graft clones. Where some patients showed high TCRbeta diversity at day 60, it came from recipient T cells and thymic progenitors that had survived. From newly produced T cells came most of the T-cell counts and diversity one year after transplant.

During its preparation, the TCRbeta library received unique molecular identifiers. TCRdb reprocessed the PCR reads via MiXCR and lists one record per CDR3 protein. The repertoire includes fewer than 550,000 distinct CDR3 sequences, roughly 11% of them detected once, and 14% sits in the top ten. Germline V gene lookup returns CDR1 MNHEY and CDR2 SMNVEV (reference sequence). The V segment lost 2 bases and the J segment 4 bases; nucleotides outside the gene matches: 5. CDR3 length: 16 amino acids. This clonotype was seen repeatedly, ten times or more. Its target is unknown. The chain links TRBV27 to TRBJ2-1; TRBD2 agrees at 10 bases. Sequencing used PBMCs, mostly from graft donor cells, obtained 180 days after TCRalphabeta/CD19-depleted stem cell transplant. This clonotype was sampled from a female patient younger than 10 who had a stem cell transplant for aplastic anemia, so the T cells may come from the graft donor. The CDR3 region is CASSLRLAGPYNEQFF. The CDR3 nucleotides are TGTGCCAGCAGTTTAAGACTAGCGGGCCCATACAATGAGCAGTTCTTC.